Described below is a single TCR beta chain sequence and its context. Methods used by the authors: Amplification of reference gene primers provided the estimated nucleated cell counts. Only in-frame clones appear in the TCRdb table, and some are missing; sequencing was by immunoSEQ multiplex PCR. The V and J calls and clone size are taken from that table; D and trimming were inferred from the DNA. The table includes some 240,000 clones, 89% detected once. The CDR3 contains 13 residues. The germline gives CDR1 MNHEY, CDR2 SVGAGI. V was cut by 6 bases and J by 3 bases, with 11 bases left in between. This sample stems from a study of blood T cell repertoires in COVID-19. Study in general: Samples of COVID-19 (acute and convalescent) were obtained from the United States, Italy and Spain.

The TCR comes from a woman in her forties who had recovered from COVID-19. This chain connects TRBV6-5 to TRBJ2-5, with a tentative D call TRBD1 (6 bases). What was sequenced was peripheral blood. The CDR3 sequence is CASSLDSEETQYF. CDR3 DNA: TGTGCCAGCAGCCTGGACAGCGAAGAGACCCAGTACTTC.